Following are 26 T cell receptor beta chains from one sample sequenced in a study of tumor-infiltrating lymphocytes in primary liver carcinoma. Synthesis of TCR beta cDNA was carried out from around 540 ng total RNA with a constant-region primer. A slightly modified ARM-PCR protocol with three nested multiplex PCR rounds produced these TCR beta libraries. Forward primers for TRBV1-TRBV30 and a C-beta reverse primer served the first two PCR rounds, at roughly 10 cycles each. TCRdb re-analysed the multiplex PCR reads in MiXCR, keeping a single row per CDR3 protein. The table lists around 120,000 distinct CDR3 sequences, around two thirds of them singletons. The approximately 20-31 mg bulk tissue piece was not sorted before simultaneous RNA and DNA extraction. The material sequenced was liver tumor tissue from sampling region 1. Documented subset: tumor region T1, superior pole. These receptors all come from a woman aged 60 to 75 with primary liver carcinoma and hepatitis B virus infection.

Worth noting for this clonotype: Being one base from a much bigger clone, this may be a read error. The chain uses TRBV2 and TRBJ2-1, with a weak D call TRBD2 (5 bases). V was clipped by 6 bases and J by 7 bases, with 16 bases between them. This CDR3 comprises 14 residues. Germline CDR1 and CDR2: SNHLY and FYNNEI. The CDR3 bases are TGTGCCAGCAGGGCTATGACTATCGATAATGAGCAGTTCTTC. This translates into CASRAMTIDNEQFF.

For this clonotype: This may arise from a read error, as a much more abundant clone is one base away. The chain links TRBV4-2 to TRBJ2-2; D might be TRBD1 (7 bases). CDR1 and CDR2 from the germline V gene are LGHNA and YNFKEQ. The CDR3 is 15 amino acids. The CDR3 sequence: CASSQDRHRGGDLFF. The CDR3 DNA reads TGTGCCAGCAGCCAAGACCGGCACAGGGGCGGGGACCTGTTTTTT.

With respect to this clonotype: This could be a read error, since a much larger clone is one nucleotide away. This chain joins TRBV5-1 and TRBJ2-7, with 10 nucleotides matching TRBD1. CDR1 is SGHRS and CDR2 is YFSETQ in the germline V gene. This CDR3 region has 15 residues. Losses at the gene ends were 7 bases for V and 7 bases for J; bases not matched to a gene: 14. Here the CDR3 DNA reads TGCGCCAGCGGCGCCACGACAGGGGGCTTAAGGGAGCAGTACTTC. Protein product: CASGATTGGLREQYF. Full variable domain (remainder filled in from reference TRBV5-1 and TRBJ2-7): KAGVTQTPRYLIKTRGQQVTLSCSPISGHRSVSWYQQTPGQGLQFLFEYFSETQRNKGNFPGRFSGRQFSNSRSEMNVSTLELGDSALYLCASGATTGGLREQYFGPGTRLTVT.

As regards this clonotype: An end of the junction differs from the germline gene, which may be a read error. V gene TRBV11-1 combines with J gene TRBJ2-3; the D gene could be TRBD1 or TRBD2 (5 bases each). Germline CDR1 and CDR2: SGHAT and FQDESV (reference sequence). This CDR3 is built from 15 residues. In DNA form, the CDR3 reads TGTGCCAGGAGCTTGGGGCCGGGACGCACGGATACGCAGTATTTT. Translation gives CARSLGPGRTDTQYF.

Concerning this clonotype: Sequence at one end of the junction differs from germline and may be a read error. This chain joins TRBV11-2 and TRBJ1-2, with 8 bases that match TRBD1. Germline V lookup: CDR1 SGHAT, CDR2 FQNNGV. The CDR3 extends over 12 amino acids. The CDR3 DNA reads TGTACCAGCAGTGGACAGGGCTGGGGCTACACCTTC. Amino acid sequence: CTSSGQGWGYTF.

This clonotype was counted between two and nine times. The rearrangement links TRBV6-1 to TRBJ2-1; D is perhaps TRBD1 (5 bases). Germline V lookup: CDR1 MNHNS, CDR2 SASEGT. Trimming left V 3 bases short and J 7 bases short, with 10 bases between. This CDR3 has 13 amino acids. CDR3 nucleotides: TGTGCCAGCAGTGACAGGGCTGGAAATGAGCAGTTCTTC. Its protein is CASSDRAGNEQFF.

Concerning this clonotype: A read error is possible here, since a much larger clone lies one base away. V usage is TRBV6-5 and J usage is TRBJ1-1; 7 bases are shared with TRBD1. CDR3 length equals 13 residues. The ends lost 10 bases at V and 3 bases at J; junction bases unmatched: 8. The germline gives CDR1 MNHEY, CDR2 SVGAGI. CDR3 coding DNA: TGTGCCAACAGGGGCTGGGGTGACACTGAAGCTTTCTTT. It codes for CANRGWGDTEAFF.

Concerning this clonotype itself: This may come from a read error, since a much larger clone is one base off. This sequence joins TRBV29-1 and TRBJ2-3; D is perhaps TRBD2 (6 bases). Germline V lookup: CDR1 SQVTM, CDR2 ANQGSEA. Trimming removed 5 bases from V and 2 bases from J, with 14 bases in between. CDR3 length: 14 amino acids. CDR3 region: CSVNPPSDTDTQYF. The DNA for the CDR3 is TGCAGCGTTAATCCTCCTAGCGACACAGATACGCAGTATTTT.

Comment on this clonotype: This may arise from a read error, as a much more abundant clone is one base away. This chain's CDR3 is CASSFRGPGYEQYF. As DNA, the CDR3 is TGTGCCAGCAGTTTCCGGGGTCCTGGCTACGAGCAGTACTTC. V usage is TRBV12-3 or TRBV12-4 and J usage is TRBJ2-7, with D perhaps TRBD2 (5 bases). CDR3 length equals 14 residues. V was pared by 3 bases and J by 3 bases, with 12 bases between.

This clonotype was recorded only once. A single base separates this from a much larger clone, so it may be a read error. The rearrangement uses TRBV28 and TRBJ2-4; D possibly corresponds to TRBD1 (5 bases). CDR1 MDHEN and CDR2 SYDVKM come from the germline V gene. The V and J ends lost 5 bases and 3 bases respectively, with 23 bases between them. The CDR3 runs 18 residues. The CDR3 spells CASSPSVGRPRDKNIQYF. The CDR3, as DNA: TGTGCCAGCAGTCCGTCCGTGGGGCGACCTCGTGACAAAAACATTCAGTACTTC.

This clonotype has more than one count but fewer than ten. An end of the junction differs from the germline gene, which may be a read error. The chain joins TRBV5-6 to TRBJ2-4, with a tentative D call TRBD1 (6 bases). Germline CDR1 is SGHDT and CDR2 is YYEEEE. The CDR3 is made up of 13 amino acids. CDR3 in amino acids: CASSLGDRGFRYF. The CDR3 DNA follows: TGTGCCAGCAGTTTGGGGGATAGGGGGTTTCGATACTTC.

Notes on this clonotype: Germline and junction disagree at one end, which may indicate a read error. The V call is TRBV28, the J call TRBJ1-2, with TRBD1 matching 7 bases. Germline assignment: CDR1 MDHEN and CDR2 SYDVKM. The CDR3 length is 13 residues. CDR3 sequence reads: CASRYRGVYGHTF. DNA of the CDR3: TGTGCCAGCAGGTACAGGGGAGTCTATGGCCACACCTTC.

V and J are TRBV6-5 and TRBJ1-5; the D is unclear. The CDR3 consists of 13 residues. V gave up 0 bases and J gave up 16 bases, with 16 bases separating them. Germline lookup yields CDR1 MNHEY and CDR2 SVGAGI. The CDR3 loop is CASSYSIPPPRHF. DNA of the CDR3: TGTGCCAGCAGTTACTCGATTCCTCCGCCCCGACATTTT.

As concerns this clonotype: This may come from a read error, since a much larger clone is one base off. The chain recombines TRBV6-1 with TRBJ1-3; no definite D call. The V gene's germline CDR1 is MNHNS and CDR2 SASEGT. V was shortened by 4 bases and J by 3 bases, with 10 bases between the two germline ends. The CDR3 length is 14 residues. CDR3 DNA: TGTGCCAGCAGTGCGGTAGTCTATGGAAACACCATATATTTT. Encoded protein: CASSAVVYGNTIYF.

As for this clonotype: The junction differs from germline at one of its ends, possibly a read error. The J gene is TRBJ2-3, the V gene TRBV11-2; D is undetermined. The CDR3 loop spans 12 amino acids. Germline CDR1 is SGHAT and CDR2 is FQNNGV. The chain's CDR3 is CTSSFAEDTQYF. The CDR3 bases are TGTACCAGCAGCTTTGCTGAGGATACGCAGTATTTT.

The V and J genes are TRBV5-1 and TRBJ2-7; D perhaps matches TRBD2 (6 bases). The CDR3 extends over 14 amino acids. V lost 0 bases, J lost 7 bases, and 14 bases lay in between. Germline V gene sequence: CDR1 SGHRS, CDR2 YFSETQ. The CDR3 DNA is TGCGCCAGCAGCTTGGGACTAGTACCGGGGGAGCAGTACTTC. It codes for CASSLGLVPGEQYF.

To note about this clonotype: The junction shows a germline mismatch at one end, possibly a read error. This chain links TRBV11-2 with TRBJ1-1, with a possible D match to TRBD1 (6 bases). Germline V gene lookup returns CDR1 SGHAT and CDR2 FQNNGV. The length of the CDR3 is 13 residues. CDR3 residues: CASSWTRGADAFF. The DNA of the CDR3 is TGTGCTAGCAGCTGGACCAGGGGTGCTGACGCTTTCTTT.

This clonotype has a count of ten or more. J is TRBJ2-3 and V is TRBV5-6, with D perhaps matching TRBD2 (5 bases). The CDR3 has 14 amino acids. Germline CDR1 and CDR2: SGHDT and YYEEEE. The V and J ends lost 1 base and 4 bases respectively, with 10 bases between them. CDR3 region: CASSLIGVADTQYF. The CDR3, as DNA: TGTGCCAGCAGCTTGATCGGGGTAGCAGATACGCAGTATTTT. The full variable domain, rest sourced from reference TRBV5-6 and TRBJ2-3, is DAGVTQSPTHLIKTRGQQVTLRCSPKSGHDTVSWYQQALGQGPQFIFQYYEEEERQRGNFPDRFSGHQFPNYSSELNVNALLLGDSALYLCASSLIGVADTQYFGPGTRLTVL.

Worth noting for this clonotype: This may stem from a read error, because a much larger clone lies one nucleotide away. The chain carries TRBV28 and TRBJ2-7, with D unresolved. Germline CDR1 reads MDHEN; CDR2 reads SYDVKM. The CDR3 contains 11 residues. Written as DNA, the CDR3 is TGTGCCATCAGTACTCAGCGCGAGCAGTACTTC. Translating gives CAISTQREQYF.

Worth noting for this clonotype: A read error may be the cause here, since a much bigger clone is one base away. The chain uses TRBV10-3 and TRBJ2-2; 15 bases map to TRBD2. J was trimmed by 7 bases and V by 6 bases; bases with no gene match: 3. The CDR3 consists of 15 residues. The germline V gene encodes CDR1 ENHRY and CDR2 SYGVKD. CDR3 region: CAIRGLAGGIGELFF. The DNA of the CDR3 is TGTGCCATCAGAGGACTAGCGGGAGGGATCGGGGAGCTGTTTTTT.

Details on this clonotype: One junction end does not reproduce the germline sequence, and a read error may be involved. The chain employs TRBV12-3 or TRBV12-4 and TRBJ2-7, with D possibly matching TRBD2 (7 bases). The CDR3 consists of 18 residues. The CDR3 DNA reads as TGTACCAGCAGTGTAGGGGCTGGGAGGCAACGGGGGGCCTACGAGCAGTATTTC. It yields the protein CTSSVGAGRQRGAYEQYF.

Of note for this clonotype: One junction end disagrees with the germline gene, perhaps due to a read error. This chain links TRBV7-9 with TRBJ2-1, with 8 positions matching TRBD1. The CDR3 totals 17 residues. CDR1 SEHNR and CDR2 FQNEAQ come from the germline V gene (reference sequence). For the CDR3, the DNA is TGTGCCAGCAGTCCGGAGGGCGACAGGGGCGTCTACAATGAGCAGCTCTTC. Protein sequence: CASSPEGDRGVYNEQLF.

Comments on this clonotype: A much larger clone differs by one base, so this may be a read error. The chain employs TRBV5-4 and TRBJ1-1; D is ambiguous. CDR3 length: 13 residues. Germline lookup yields CDR1 SGHNT and CDR2 YYREEE (reference sequence). The V end lost 3 bases, the J end lost 5 bases, and 11 bases lay between the germline ends. CDR3 residues: CASSSASGTEAFF. The CDR3 DNA reads as TGTGCCAGCAGCTCGGCCAGTGGAACTGAAGCTTTCTTT.

This clonotype was seen a single time. Given a much more abundant clone one base away, this may be a read error. The chain uses TRBV29-1 and TRBJ2-1, with D possibly being TRBD2 (6 bases). CDR3 length: 14 amino acids. The V and J ends lost 6 bases and 10 bases respectively, with 22 bases between them. Germline V gene sequence: CDR1 SQVTM, CDR2 ANQGSEA. The DNA for the CDR3 is TGCAGCGTGGGGACTGGCGCCCGGAGAGTGGAGCAGTTCTTC. It is translated as CSVGTGARRVEQFF.

This clonotype was detected many times. This chain connects TRBV11-2 to TRBJ2-3; tentative D call: TRBD2 (5 bases). V was shortened by 5 bases and J by 4 bases, with 22 bases between the two germline ends. Germline V gene lookup returns CDR1 SGHAT and CDR2 FQNNGV. CDR3 length equals 17 residues. CDR3 amino acids: CASSLSGIARVADTQYF. The CDR3 nucleotides read TGTGCCAGCAGCCTCAGTGGTATAGCGAGGGTGGCAGATACGCAGTATTTT.

This clonotype was found many times. This rearrangement joins TRBV6-5 to TRBJ2-3; 12 bases are shared with TRBD2. Germline V gene sequence: CDR1 MNHEY, CDR2 SVGAGI. Trimming at V came to 11 bases and at J to 8 bases, leaving 11 bases not matched to a gene. There are 14 residues in the CDR3. CDR3 nucleotides: TGTGCCCCGGGGGCTAGCGGGAGGGCGGGTACGCAGTATTTT. It specifies CAPGASGRAGTQYF.